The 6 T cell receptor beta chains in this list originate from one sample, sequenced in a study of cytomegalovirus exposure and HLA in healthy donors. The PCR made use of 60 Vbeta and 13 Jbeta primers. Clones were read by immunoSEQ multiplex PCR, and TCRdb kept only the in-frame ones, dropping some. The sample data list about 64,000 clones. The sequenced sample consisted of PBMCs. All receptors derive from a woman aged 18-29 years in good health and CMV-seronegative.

CDR3 residues: CAWSPDRKVHGYTF. CDR3 nucleotide sequence: TGTGCCTGGAGTCCAGACAGGAAAGTTCATGGCTACACCTTC. This chain uses TRBV30 with TRBJ1-2, with D perhaps matching TRBD1 (6 bases). In germline, CDR1 is GTSNPN, CDR2 SVGIG (reference sequence). This CDR3 contains 14 residues. The ends were cut back, 2 bases at V and 6 bases at J, with 16 bases in the middle.

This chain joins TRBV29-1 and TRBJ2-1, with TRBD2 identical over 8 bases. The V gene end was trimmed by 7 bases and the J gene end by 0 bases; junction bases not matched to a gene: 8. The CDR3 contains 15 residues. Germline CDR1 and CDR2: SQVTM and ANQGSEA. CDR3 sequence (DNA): TGCAGCGCTGCCATAGCGGGGCGCTCCTACAATGAGCAGTTCTTC. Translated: CSAAIAGRSYNEQFF.

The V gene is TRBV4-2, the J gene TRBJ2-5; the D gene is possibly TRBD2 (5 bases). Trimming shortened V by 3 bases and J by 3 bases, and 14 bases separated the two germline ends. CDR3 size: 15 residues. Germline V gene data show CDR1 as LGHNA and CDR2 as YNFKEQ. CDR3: CASSQGVMREETQYF. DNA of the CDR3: TGTGCCAGCAGCCAGGGCGTAATGCGGGAAGAGACCCAGTACTTC.

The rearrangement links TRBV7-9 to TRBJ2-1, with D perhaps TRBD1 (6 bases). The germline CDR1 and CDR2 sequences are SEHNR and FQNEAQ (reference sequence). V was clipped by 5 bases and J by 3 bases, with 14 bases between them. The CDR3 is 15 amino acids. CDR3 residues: CASSAPRGFYNEQFF. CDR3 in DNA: TGTGCCAGCAGCGCGCCCAGGGGCTTCTACAATGAGCAGTTCTTC. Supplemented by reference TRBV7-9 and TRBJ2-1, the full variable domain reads DTGVSQNPRHKITKRGQNVTFRCDPISEHNRLYWYRQTLGQGPEFLTYFQNEAQLEKSRLLSDRFSAERPKGSFSTLEIQRTEQGDSAMYLCASSAPRGFYNEQFFGPGTRLTVL.

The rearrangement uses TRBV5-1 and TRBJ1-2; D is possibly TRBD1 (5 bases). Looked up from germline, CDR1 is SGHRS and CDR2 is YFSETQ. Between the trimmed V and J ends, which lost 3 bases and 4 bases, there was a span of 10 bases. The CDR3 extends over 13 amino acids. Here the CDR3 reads CASSWDWGYGYTF. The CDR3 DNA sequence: TGCGCCAGCAGCTGGGACTGGGGCTATGGCTACACCTTC.

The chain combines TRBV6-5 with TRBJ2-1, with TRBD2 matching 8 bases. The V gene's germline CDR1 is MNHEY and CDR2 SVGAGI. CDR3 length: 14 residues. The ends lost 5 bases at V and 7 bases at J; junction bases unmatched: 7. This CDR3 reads CASSPAGAGNEQFF. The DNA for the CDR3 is TGTGCCAGCAGTCCAGCGGGAGCCGGAAATGAGCAGTTCTTC.